This TCR beta chain originates from a study of response to subunit inactivated influenza vaccine. Trimming took 0 bases from V and 2 from J, leaving 9 bases between them. The CDR3 runs 15 residues. Germline lookup yields CDR1 SEHNR and CDR2 FQNEAQ (reference sequence). TCRdb used MiXCR to reprocess the RT-PCR reads, holding one entry per CDR3 protein. The sample lists around 320,000 distinct CDR3 sequences, roughly 20% seen once, with 10% in the top ten. The source was PBMCs from blood, collected 21 months after vaccination. The chain couples TRBV7-9 to TRBJ2-3, with D possibly matching TRBD2 (6 bases). The sequence derives from a man aged 45 to 75 who received an inactivated influenza vaccine. The CDR3: CASSLARTNTDTQYF. The DNA of the CDR3 is TGTGCCAGCAGCTTAGCACGGACTAACACAGATACGCAGTATTTT. Full variable domain (missing parts from reference TRBV7-9 and TRBJ2-3): DTGVSQNPRHKITKRGQNVTFRCDPISEHNRLYWYRQTLGQGPEFLTYFQNEAQLEKSRLLSDRFSAERPKGSFSTLEIQRTEQGDSAMYLCASSLARTNTDTQYFGPGTRLTVL.